These 2 T cell receptor beta chains share one sample of origin, sequenced in a study of shared clonotypes between healthy human individuals (dated by TCRdb to the early 2020s). Receptors were amplified or captured by the immunoSEQ multiplex PCR assay. Imported from immuneACCESS, the table was reduced by TCRdb to in-frame sequences with V and J called. These copies leave out some clones; in studies compared against another copy, an unresolved V gene accounts for under half, and the cause of the remainder is not known. This sample is represented by approximately 720,000 clones; 92% of them were singletons. The ten largest clones add up to 20% to 25% of the sample. CD8 naive samples were CD45RO-negative cells positively selected for CCR7, giving a CD45RA+CCR7+ population that excluded TemRA cells. Sequencing was performed on naive CD8+ T cells sorted from blood. Reading the label with the study, this specimen's cell subset or site is: CD45RA+CCR7+. The receptors derive from a man aged 25-45 years in good health.

As to this clone: Other DNA sequences within the sample encode an identical CDR3. V gene TRBV19 combines with J gene TRBJ2-7, with 9 bases lining up with TRBD1. The germline gives CDR1 LNHDA, CDR2 SQIVND (reference sequence). This CDR3 has 13 residues. Trimming at V came to 6 bases and at J to 3 bases, leaving 3 bases not matched to a gene. CDR3 sequence (DNA): TGTGCCAGTAGCACGGGACAGGGCTACGAGCAGTACTTC. Its translation: CASSTGQGYEQYF.

The chain joins TRBV2 to TRBJ2-1; 9 bases fit TRBD2. This CDR3 has 14 amino acids. Trimming at V came to 8 bases and at J to 5 bases, leaving 7 bases not matched to a gene. The germline CDR1 and CDR2 sequences are SNHLY and FYNNEI. The CDR3 nucleotides read TGTGCCAGCCATGCGACTAGCGGAAACAATGAGCAGTTCTTC. Its translation: CASHATSGNNEQFF.